This T cell receptor (beta chain) comes out of a study of OX40 agonist ivuxolimab in advanced cancers. Study information: About 40% of patients had received prior checkpoint inhibitor therapy.

Overall study results and limits: Still undetermined is the antigen specificity of the expanded peripheral T cells.

The junction had 6 bases not matched to a gene; V was cut back by 3 bases and J by 5 bases. This CDR3 region has 14 residues. The germline V gene has CDR1 SGHRS and CDR2 YFSETQ. Some clones are missing from TCRdb's copy, which holds only in-frame ones; the method was immunoSEQ multiplex PCR. This sample carries around 68,000 clones, about 90% of them seen once, and the ten largest clones take under 0.4%. Only a few counts were recorded for this clone. Its specificity is not known. The rearrangement uses TRBV5-1 and TRBJ1-1; 8 bases are a match to TRBD1. This material consisted of CD4+ or CD8+ T cells sorted from blood, taken in a trial of the OX40 agonist ivuxolimab. The sequence came from an adult with an advanced solid tumor such as melanoma, head and neck, liver or kidney cancer. CDR3 in DNA: TGCGCCAGCAGCTCGGGACAGGTTAGGACTGAAGCTTTCTTT. Translation: CASSSGQVRTEAFF.